A single sample is the source of the 2 T cell receptor beta chains below, sequenced in a study of graft-versus-host responses after intestinal transplantation (dated by TCRdb to about 2021). The method behind the library was the immunoSEQ multiplex PCR assay. Entries here come from immuneACCESS through TCRdb and include only in-frame sequences with V and J called. Some clones fail to appear in such tables; in the studies checked, an unresolved V gene covers under half of the shortfall, and the cause of the remainder is unknown. Present in this sample are 9,500 to 15,000 clones, over 90% of which were seen just once. The biggest ten clones account for around 20% of the sample. The sample was PBMCs, taken 109 to 110 days after intestinal transplant. These receptors were collected from a human patient who received an intestinal transplant, so some T cells may come from the graft donor.

The chain recombines TRBV28 with TRBJ1-1, with a possible D match to TRBD1 (6 bases). CDR1 and CDR2 from the germline V gene are MDHEN and SYDVKM. Trimming shortened V by 3 bases and J by 10 bases, and 15 bases separated the two germline ends. The CDR3 runs to 13 residues. The CDR3 loop is CASSFSGGASAFF. In nucleotides, the CDR3 is TGTGCCAGCAGTTTTAGTGGGGGCGCCTCAGCTTTCTTT.

The rearrangement links TRBV5-1 to TRBJ2-1, with TRBD2 identical over 11 bases. The CDR3 spans 16 residues. Germline trimming cut 2 bases from V and 9 bases from J; bases unmatched to any gene: 10. The germline V gene encodes CDR1 SGHRS and CDR2 YFSETQ. The CDR3 region is CASSLTRASGRSEQFF. CDR3 coding DNA: TGCGCCAGCAGCTTAACGAGGGCTAGCGGGAGGTCTGAGCAGTTCTTC.